These 27 T cell receptor beta chains were all obtained from the same sample, sequenced in a study of tumour-infiltrating T cells in Burkitt lymphoma. Libraries were prepared by immunoSEQ multiplex PCR; TCRdb keeps only in-frame clonotypes and omits some of them. The sample consists of approximately 15,000 clones, about 33% of them appearing once. Source material: tumor tissue. The receptor set was obtained from a human donor with diffuse large B-cell lymphoma.

The table lists this clone with a few counts. The chain carries TRBV5-1 and TRBJ2-3, with D unclear. V was trimmed by 0 bases and J by 0 bases, leaving 14 bases between them. This CDR3 spans 17 amino acids. Germline V gene lookup returns CDR1 SGHRS and CDR2 YFSETQ. Here the CDR3 DNA reads TGCGCCAGCAGCTTGGCCCGGTGGACGGTTAGCACAGATACGCAGTATTTT. This gives the protein CASSLARWTVSTDTQYF.

This clone has just a few counts. The rearrangement uses TRBV9 and TRBJ1-4; D not certain. V lost 3 bases and J 7 bases, leaving 10 bases between the germline ends. The CDR3 is 13 residues long. Germline CDR1 SGDLS, CDR2 YYNGEE. This CDR3 reads CASSGGLGEKLFF. The CDR3 nucleotides are TGTGCCAGCAGCGGTGGACTGGGTGAAAAACTGTTTTTT.

This clone was seen a handful of times. The V and J genes are TRBV7-9 and TRBJ1-2, with no clear D. V was pared by 0 bases and J by 4 bases, with 15 bases between. Germline values: CDR1 SEHNR, CDR2 FQNEAQ (reference sequence). This CDR3 spans 16 amino acids. The CDR3: CASSLAGEGYGYGYTF. CDR3 nucleotide sequence: TGTGCCAGCAGCTTAGCGGGAGAAGGTTATGGCTATGGCTACACCTTC.

This chain links TRBV7-6 with TRBJ2-2, with D perhaps TRBD1 (5 bases). This CDR3 has 17 residues. V was cut by 5 bases and J by 0 bases, with 16 bases left in between. Germline CDR1 SGHVS, CDR2 FNYEAQ. CDR3 sequence: CASSTPADRANTGELFF. CDR3 DNA: TGTGCCAGCAGCACCCCGGCAGACAGAGCGAACACCGGGGAGCTGTTTTTT.

This clone was detected a few times. V is TRBV30 and J is TRBJ1-2; TRBD1 agrees at 7 bases. The CDR3 is 19 residues long. V shed 4 bases, J shed 3 bases, and the junction held 23 bases outside the gene matches. Germline V gene data show CDR1 as GTSNPN and CDR2 as SVGIG (reference sequence). The CDR3 is CAWTSLQGRTTRTDYGYTF. The CDR3 DNA reads as TGTGCCTGGACCTCCTTACAGGGGAGAACTACTAGGACGGACTATGGCTACACCTTC.

This clone has only a few counts. The chain links TRBV5-8 to TRBJ2-7; 8 nucleotides agree with TRBD1. This CDR3 region has 15 residues. The ends lost 0 bases at V and 4 bases at J; junction bases unmatched: 6. In germline, CDR1 is SGHTS, CDR2 YDEGEE. CDR3 sequence: CASSLALGQGYEQYF. CDR3 nucleotide sequence: TGTGCCAGCAGCTTGGCCTTAGGACAGGGTTACGAGCAGTACTTC.

In DNA, the CDR3 is TGTGCCAGCAGCCCACAGGCAGAAATTACCTACAATGAGCAGTTCTTC. As protein: CASSPQAEITYNEQFF. The chain is built from TRBV9 and TRBJ2-1, with D perhaps matching TRBD1 (5 bases). The CDR3 is 16 amino acids. In germline, CDR1 is SGDLS, CDR2 YYNGEE. The germline V and J ends were trimmed by 4 bases and 2 bases, with 16 bases remaining between them.

The chain recombines TRBV9 with TRBJ2-1; D is possibly TRBD1 or TRBD2 (6 bases each). The CDR3 spans 17 residues. V was pared by 4 bases and J by 7 bases, with 24 bases between. Per the germline V gene, CDR1 is SGDLS and CDR2 is YYNGEE. The CDR3 is CASSKIKIAEGVNEQFF. CDR3 DNA sequence: TGTGCCAGCAGCAAGATAAAGATAGCGGAGGGGGTTAATGAGCAGTTCTTC.

CDR3 region: CASSSRGYTEGETQYF. Written as DNA, the CDR3 is TGTGCCAGCAGTTCCAGGGGGTACACCGAAGGAGAGACCCAGTACTTC. The chain joins TRBV27 to TRBJ2-5; 7 bases agree with TRBD1. This CDR3 region has 16 residues. Looked up from germline, CDR1 is MNHEY and CDR2 is SMNVEV (reference sequence). The V segment lost 4 bases and the J segment 4 bases; nucleotides outside the gene matches: 12.

The chain links TRBV7-9 to TRBJ1-4; D may be TRBD1 (5 bases). The CDR3 covers 14 residues. V lost 5 bases to trimming and J lost 8 bases, with 15 bases between them. Germline V gene lookup returns CDR1 SEHNR and CDR2 FQNEAQ (reference sequence). The CDR3 DNA sequence: TGTGCCAGCAGCCCTGGGACCGCTGAGGAAAAACTGTTTTTT. As protein: CASSPGTAEEKLFF.

This clone has just a few counts. The rearrangement uses TRBV5-1 and TRBJ2-7, with D maybe TRBD1 (6 bases). From germline, CDR1 is SGHRS and CDR2 YFSETQ. Trimming removed 5 bases from V and 5 bases from J, with 17 bases in between. The CDR3 runs 14 residues. The CDR3 coding sequence is TGCGCCAGCAGTTGGGGGCAGGCTGGGGACGAGCAGTACTTC. Translation: CASSWGQAGDEQYF.

This chain links TRBV19 with TRBJ1-1; the match to TRBD1 covers 8 bases. The CDR3 length is 13 residues. Germline trimming cut 3 bases from V and 8 bases from J; bases unmatched to any gene: 5. Germline values: CDR1 LNHDA, CDR2 SQIVND (reference sequence). CDR3 region: CASSISGQGEAFF. The CDR3, as DNA: TGTGCCAGTAGTATTTCAGGACAGGGAGAAGCTTTCTTT.

This clone has only a few counts. The chain carries TRBV27 and TRBJ2-1; D call uncertain. The CDR3 consists of 16 residues. The ends were cut back, 3 bases at V and 0 bases at J, with 12 bases in the middle. Germline-derived CDR1 and CDR2 are MNHEY and SMNVEV (reference sequence). The DNA of the CDR3 is TGTGCCAGCAGTTTGCCGGGCGTAAGCTCCTACAATGAGCAGTTCTTC. It encodes CASSLPGVSSYNEQFF.

This clone appeared a few times. The chain combines TRBV27 with TRBJ2-2, with no clear D. CDR1 is MNHEY, CDR2 SMNVEV, per germline (reference sequence). V was trimmed by 5 bases and J by 8 bases, leaving 9 bases between them. The CDR3 has 12 amino acids. The CDR3 loop is CASSLWEGELFF. Written as DNA, the CDR3 is TGTGCCAGCAGTCTCTGGGAAGGGGAGCTGTTTTTT.

The rearrangement joins TRBV9 to TRBJ2-2, with 8 bases aligning to TRBD2. After removal of 2 bases from V and 6 bases from J, the junction contained 6 bases not matched to a gene. CDR1 SGDLS and CDR2 YYNGEE come from the germline V gene. The CDR3 covers 15 residues. The CDR3 DNA follows: TGTGCCAGCAGCGTCCCGGGACTAGGAGCCGGGGAGCTGTTTTTT. It yields the protein CASSVPGLGAGELFF.

This clone was detected a few times. This sequence joins TRBV9 and TRBJ2-2; maybe TRBD1 (5 bases). Germline V lookup: CDR1 SGDLS, CDR2 YYNGEE. V was pared by 1 base and J by 3 bases, with 10 bases between. There are 15 residues in the CDR3. In nucleotides, the CDR3 is TGTGCCAGCAGCGTATTTAGGGGCTACACCGGGGAGCTGTTTTTT. It specifies CASSVFRGYTGELFF. The full variable domain, rest sourced from reference TRBV9 and TRBJ2-2, is DSGVTQTPKHLITATGQRVTLRCSPRSGDLSVYWYQQSLDQGLQFLIQYYNGEERAKGNILERFSAQQFPDLHSELNLSSLELGDSALYFCASSVFRGYTGELFFGEGSRLTVL.

Only a few counts were recorded for this clone. This chain links TRBV5-1 with TRBJ2-7; 7 nucleotides align to TRBD2. V dropped 2 bases and J dropped 2; count of bases not matched to a gene: 7. The germline gives CDR1 SGHRS, CDR2 YFSETQ. CDR3 length: 15 residues. CDR3 residues: CASSFRREGTYEQYF. For the CDR3, the DNA is TGCGCCAGCAGCTTTAGAAGGGAGGGGACCTACGAGCAGTACTTC.

The chain recombines TRBV7-2 with TRBJ1-4; a weak D match, TRBD1 (5 bases). V was cut by 5 bases and J by 4 bases, with 11 bases left in between. The V gene's germline CDR1 is SGHTA and CDR2 FQGNSA. The CDR3 covers 14 residues. The chain's CDR3 is CASSQGRSNEKLFF. CDR3 DNA sequence: TGTGCCAGCAGCCAGGGACGGAGTAATGAAAAACTGTTTTTT. The full variable domain, with the rest looked up from reference TRBV7-2 and TRBJ1-4, is GAGVSQSPSNKVTEKGKDVELRCDPISGHTALYWYRQSLGQGLEFLIYFQGNSAPDKSGLPSDRFSAERTGGSVSTLTIQRTQQEDSAVYLCASSQGRSNEKLFFGSGTQLSVL.

This clone has only a few counts. The chain recombines TRBV6-1 with TRBJ2-7, with 12 bases matching TRBD1. Germline V gives CDR1 MNHNS, CDR2 SASEGT. With V trimmed by 11 bases and J by 2 bases, 7 bases remained unmatched. The CDR3 is 14 amino acids. The CDR3 region has the DNA TGTGCCTCCAACCGGGACAGGGGGCCCTACGAGCAGTACTTC. It translates to CASNRDRGPYEQYF.

This clone was seen more than once but under ten times. The rearrangement joins TRBV28 to TRBJ2-1; 14 nucleotides line up with TRBD2. CDR1 is MDHEN and CDR2 is SYDVKM in the germline V gene. This CDR3 is 16 amino acids long. The junction had 7 bases not matched to a gene; V was cut back by 3 bases and J by 9 bases. The CDR3 bases are TGTGCCAGCAGTTTCGGGACTAGCGGGAGTTGGGGTGAGCAGTTCTTC. Translating it yields CASSFGTSGSWGEQFF.

This clone is termed medium-sized. This chain uses TRBV27 with TRBJ1-1; D might be TRBD1 (6 bases). The CDR3 spans 13 residues. Germline CDR1 is MNHEY and CDR2 is SMNVEV (reference sequence). The V end was cut by 8 bases, the J end by 5 bases, with 15 bases between. CDR3 amino acids: CASQTTGWTEAFF. CDR3 bases: TGTGCCAGCCAGACGACAGGATGGACTGAAGCTTTCTTT.

This clone is labeled as medium-sized. This chain connects TRBV20-1 to TRBJ2-1; 7 bases align to TRBD1. V gave up 6 bases and J gave up 15 bases; unmatched junction bases: 8. This CDR3 has 10 amino acids. Per germline, CDR1 DFQATT and CDR2 SNEGSKA (reference sequence). This CDR3 reads CSARQGFWFF. CDR3 in DNA: TGCAGTGCGCGACAGGGATTTTGGTTCTTC.

The J gene is TRBJ2-5, the V gene TRBV18, with 7 bases identical to TRBD2. The junction had 7 bases not matched to a gene; V was cut back by 1 base and J by 5 bases. Germline V gene sequence: CDR1 KGHSH, CDR2 LQKENI. The CDR3 covers 15 residues. CDR3 protein: CASSPRGGSGETQYF. The CDR3 DNA follows: TGTGCCAGCTCACCACGCGGCGGGAGTGGGGAGACCCAGTACTTC.

The rearrangement links TRBV7-9 to TRBJ2-7, with D unresolved. The germline V gene has CDR1 SEHNR and CDR2 FQNEAQ (reference sequence). V was trimmed by 5 bases and J by 5 bases, leaving 10 bases between them. The CDR3 spans 12 residues. In DNA form, the CDR3 reads TGTGCCAGCAGCCAAAGGACCCACGAGCAGTACTTC. Translating gives CASSQRTHEQYF.

The CDR3, as DNA: TGCAGTGTCGAGCCTAACGAGCAGTACTTC. Protein sequence: CSVEPNEQYF. V and J are TRBV20-1 and TRBJ2-7; D uncertain. This CDR3 is built from 10 residues. Germline V gene lookup returns CDR1 DFQATT and CDR2 SNEGSKA (reference sequence). The ends were cut back, 7 bases at V and 5 bases at J, with 9 bases in the middle.

The J gene is TRBJ2-7, the V gene TRBV11-2; 8 bases map to TRBD1. The CDR3 covers 14 residues. Germline CDR1 and CDR2: SGHAT and FQNNGV. Losses at the gene ends were 5 bases for V and 3 bases for J; bases not matched to a gene: 6. Here the CDR3 DNA reads TGTGCCAGCAGCGTCCGGGACAGGAGCTACGAGCAGTACTTC. It encodes CASSVRDRSYEQYF.

This clone appeared a few times. The rearrangement joins TRBV2 to TRBJ2-1, with 12 positions matching TRBD2. Germline V gene sequence: CDR1 SNHLY, CDR2 FYNNEI. The CDR3 length is 13 residues. Trimming cost V 11 bases and J 6 bases; bases outside gene matches: 5. CDR3 sequence reads: CAGGTSGFNEQFF. For the CDR3, the DNA is TGTGCCGGGGGGACTAGCGGGTTCAATGAGCAGTTCTTC. The complete variable domain, with remaining parts taken from reference TRBV2 and TRBJ2-1, reads EPEVTQTPSHQVTQMGQEVILRCVPISNHLYFYWYRQILGQKVEFLVSFYNNEISEKSEIFDDQFSVERPDGSNFTLKIRSTKLEDSAMYFCAGGTSGFNEQFFGPGTRLTVL.